The 25 T cell receptor beta chains given below trace back to one sample, sequenced in a study of technical replicates of blood from a handful of donors. Sequencing was performed with immunoSEQ multiplex PCR; in TCRdb, only in-frame clones are kept and a portion is missing. The sample carries about 15,000 clones, approximately 90% recorded once. Sequencing used PBMCs. Receptor source: a human donor in good health.

V and J are TRBV5-6 and TRBJ2-1; possibly TRBD2 for D (5 bases). Trimming took off 0 bases at V and 9 bases at J, with 10 bases between the two ends. Germline V gene lookup returns CDR1 SGHDT and CDR2 YYEEEE. CDR3 size: 13 residues. CDR3 protein: CASSLVGMSEQFF. CDR3 nucleotides: TGTGCCAGCAGCTTGGTCGGGATGAGTGAGCAGTTCTTC.

The rearrangement joins TRBV27 to TRBJ2-2; TRBD2 aligns across 7 bases. V gave up 0 bases and J gave up 7 bases; unmatched junction bases: 2. CDR1 and CDR2 (germline): MNHEY, SMNVEV (reference sequence). This CDR3 has 14 residues. CDR3 sequence: CASSLSLAFGELFF. CDR3 coding DNA: TGTGCCAGCAGTTTATCACTAGCGTTCGGGGAGCTGTTTTTT.

The chain carries TRBV11-2 and TRBJ2-4; the D gene is possibly TRBD2 (5 bases). Deletions cut 5 bases from V and 0 bases from J, with 14 bases between. CDR1 and CDR2 from the germline V gene are SGHAT and FQNNGV. The CDR3 contains 16 residues. The CDR3 spells CASSATSWVAKNIQYF. The CDR3 region has the DNA TGTGCCAGCAGCGCAACTAGTTGGGTAGCCAAAAACATTCAGTACTTC.

The chain combines TRBV7-9 with TRBJ2-7; 11 bases are shared with TRBD2. The CDR3 sequence is 15 residues long. J was trimmed by 1 base and V by 5 bases; bases with no gene match: 4. Germline V gene sequence: CDR1 SEHNR, CDR2 FQNEAQ (reference sequence). The DNA for the CDR3 is TGTGCCAGCAGCGGACTAGCGGGCCCATCCTACGAGCAGTACTTC. Protein product: CASSGLAGPSYEQYF.

The chain uses TRBV27 and TRBJ2-1; unclear D gene. The V and J ends lost 4 bases and 5 bases respectively, with 15 bases between them. The CDR3 totals 15 residues. Germline values: CDR1 MNHEY, CDR2 SMNVEV (reference sequence). CDR3 DNA: TGTGCCAGCAGTTCCCCGGTTAATGGGCACAATGAGCAGTTCTTC. Its protein product is CASSSPVNGHNEQFF.

The chain combines TRBV5-6 with TRBJ2-1; 13 bases match TRBD2. Trimming cost V 6 bases and J 8 bases; bases outside gene matches: 5. Germline CDR1 reads SGHDT; CDR2 reads YYEEEE. The length of the CDR3 is 14 residues. The CDR3 nucleotides read TGTGCCAGCACCGGGACTAGCGGGGTGGATGAGCAGTTCTTC. Translating gives CASTGTSGVDEQFF. The variable domain in full, with the rest retrieved from reference TRBV5-6 and TRBJ2-1, is DAGVTQSPTHLIKTRGQQVTLRCSPKSGHDTVSWYQQALGQGPQFIFQYYEEEERQRGNFPDRFSGHQFPNYSSELNVNALLLGDSALYLCASTGTSGVDEQFFGPGTRLTVL.

The rearrangement uses TRBV7-3 and TRBJ2-5; D may be TRBD2 (6 bases). In germline, CDR1 is SGHTA, CDR2 FQGTGA. The CDR3 sequence is 13 residues long. V lost 5 bases, J lost 4 bases, and 11 bases lay in between. CDR3 protein: CASSKREAETQYF. The CDR3 DNA reads TGTGCCAGCAGCAAGAGGGAGGCAGAGACCCAGTACTTC.

This clone was seen a single time. The chain has TRBV6-1 and TRBJ1-5; 12 bases match TRBD1. The germline gives CDR1 MNHNS, CDR2 SASEGT. The CDR3 is 14 amino acids. Trimming removed 8 bases from V and 6 bases from J; junction bases left unmatched: 5. CDR3 nucleotide sequence: TGTGCCAGCTCGGGACAGGGGGCTCGTCAGCCCCAGCATTTT. Residues: CASSGQGARQPQHF.

This clone is a singleton in its sample. CDR3 bases: TGCGCCAGCAGCATACAACCCTCCACTAGCGCCACAACCTACGAGCAGTACTTC. Residues: CASSIQPSTSATTYEQYF. This rearrangement joins TRBV5-1 to TRBJ2-7; TRBD2 matches at 7 bases. The J segment lost 2 bases and the V segment lost 4 bases, leaving 18 bases of the junction unmatched. CDR1 is SGHRS, CDR2 YFSETQ, per germline. The length of the CDR3 is 18 residues.

The chain has TRBV6-6 and TRBJ1-6; D gene uncertain. This CDR3 is built from 13 residues. Germline V CDR1 and CDR2: MNHNY, SVGAGI (reference sequence). Trimming stripped 2 bases from V and 7 bases from J, with 6 bases between. CDR3: CASSYRGNSPLHF. CDR3 nucleotides: TGTGCCAGCAGTTACCGAGGGAATTCACCCCTCCACTTT.

The chain has TRBV27 and TRBJ2-1; 10 bases align to TRBD1. In germline, CDR1 is MNHEY, CDR2 SMNVEV (reference sequence). V gave up 3 bases and J gave up 4 bases; unmatched junction bases: 9. This CDR3 region has 17 residues. Written as DNA, the CDR3 is TGTGCCAGCAGTTTCCCACGGGACAGGGGCCGGTACAATGAGCAGTTCTTC. This codes for CASSFPRDRGRYNEQFF.

The CDR3: CASTMDSQTYGYTF. CDR3 nucleotide sequence: TGTGCCAGCACAATGGACAGCCAAACCTATGGCTACACCTTC. V is TRBV6-4 and J is TRBJ1-2; maybe TRBD1 (6 bases). This CDR3 is built from 14 residues. Germline CDR1 and CDR2: MRHNA and SNTAGT. V was trimmed by 7 bases and J by 4 bases, leaving 16 bases between them.

The chain combines TRBV7-9 with TRBJ2-1; D perhaps matches TRBD1 (5 bases). This CDR3 contains 14 residues. V lost 0 bases to trimming and J lost 10 bases, with 13 bases between them. Germline lookup yields CDR1 SEHNR and CDR2 FQNEAQ (reference sequence). CDR3 nucleotides: TGTGCCAGCAGCTTAGCCCAGGGCCGATACGAGCAGTTCTTC. Amino acids: CASSLAQGRYEQFF.

This sequence joins TRBV7-6 and TRBJ2-5; D is ambiguous. The CDR3 totals 13 residues. Trimming took off 1 base at V and 1 base at J, with 4 bases between the two ends. Germline values: CDR1 SGHVS, CDR2 FNYEAQ. CDR3 DNA: TGTGCCAGCAGCTTAGTCAGCCAAGAGACCCAGTACTTC. Amino acid sequence: CASSLVSQETQYF. The full variable domain, in which reference TRBV7-6 and TRBJ2-5 provide the parts outside the CDR3, is GAGVSQSPRYKVTKRGQDVALRCDPISGHVSLYWYRQALGQGPEFLTYFNYEAQQDKSGLPNDRFSAERPEGSISTLTIQRTEQRDSAMYRCASSLVSQETQYFGPGTRLLVL.

The V call is TRBV19, the J call TRBJ2-7, with 8 nucleotides matching TRBD2. The J segment lost 3 bases and the V segment lost 7 bases, leaving 8 bases of the junction unmatched. The CDR3 covers 14 residues. Per the germline V gene, CDR1 is LNHDA and CDR2 is SQIVND (reference sequence). The CDR3 nucleotides read TGTGCCAGTACCCGGACTAGCAGAGACTACGAGCAGTACTTC. Translating gives CASTRTSRDYEQYF.

This rearrangement joins TRBV7-9 to TRBJ2-7; D unclear. CDR1 is SEHNR, CDR2 FQNEAQ, per germline (reference sequence). This CDR3 is 14 amino acids long. V lost 5 bases and J 3 bases, leaving 14 bases between the germline ends. The CDR3 DNA follows: TGTGCCAGCAGCACGCGTGGTAGCAGCTACGAGCAGTACTTC. It is translated as CASSTRGSSYEQYF.

The chain combines TRBV5-1 with TRBJ2-1, with TRBD1 identical over 9 bases. The CDR3 is 18 residues long. Germline V gene lookup returns CDR1 SGHRS and CDR2 YFSETQ. With 1 base clipped from V and 6 bases from J, the junction kept 14 bases outside the gene matches. The CDR3 protein is CASSLWALQGANSNEQFF. The CDR3 DNA reads TGCGCCAGCAGCTTGTGGGCCCTACAGGGGGCGAACTCCAATGAGCAGTTCTTC.

This clone showed up just once. V and J are TRBV5-1 and TRBJ2-6; D might be TRBD1 (6 bases). The CDR3 runs to 18 residues. Germline CDR1 SGHRS, CDR2 YFSETQ. Trimming left V 4 bases short and J 4 bases short, with 21 bases between. The CDR3 DNA is TGCGCCAGCAGCATCGGGCGGACAGAACGTTCGGGGGCCAACGTCCTGACTTTC. It is translated as CASSIGRTERSGANVLTF. Full variable domain (rest looked up from reference TRBV5-1 and TRBJ2-6): KAGVTQTPRYLIKTRGQQVTLSCSPISGHRSVSWYQQTPGQGLQFLFEYFSETQRNKGNFPGRFSGRQFSNSRSEMNVSTLELGDSALYLCASSIGRTERSGANVLTFGAGSRLTVL.

The sample holds a few counts of this clone. The rearrangement links TRBV5-4 to TRBJ1-1; no definite D call. Looked up from germline, CDR1 is SGHNT and CDR2 is YYREEE (reference sequence). CDR3 size: 12 residues. Trimming shortened V by 3 bases and J by 11 bases, and 14 bases separated the two germline ends. The CDR3 DNA reads as TGTGCCAGCAGCTGGGAGATCGGGGTCGCTTTCTTT. Translating it yields CASSWEIGVAFF.

The J gene is TRBJ2-4, the V gene TRBV28; a weak D match, TRBD2 (6 bases). The CDR3 contains 15 residues. The V end lost 10 bases, the J end lost 1 base, and 17 bases lay between the germline ends. Germline CDR1 reads MDHEN; CDR2 reads SYDVKM. The CDR3 loop is CATRDGGTAKNIQYF. In DNA, the CDR3 is TGTGCCACGCGGGACGGCGGTACTGCCAAAAACATTCAGTACTTC.

This clone was seen a few times. This chain links TRBV7-3 with TRBJ1-1; 7 positions agree with TRBD1. The CDR3 runs to 13 residues. CDR1 is SGHTA, CDR2 FQGTGA, per germline. Trimming at V came to 6 bases and at J to 9 bases, leaving 10 bases not matched to a gene. The CDR3 bases are TGTGCCAGCAGGCAATCTGAGGGACAGAAAGCTTTCTTT. Amino acid sequence: CASRQSEGQKAFF. Variable domain in full (rest from reference TRBV7-3 and TRBJ1-1): GAGVSQTPSNKVTEKGKYVELRCDPISGHTALYWYRQSLGQGPEFLIYFQGTGAADDSGLPNDRFFAVRPEGSVSTLKIQRTERGDSAVYLCASRQSEGQKAFFGQGTRLTVV.

The chain has TRBV5-4 and TRBJ2-2; 8 bases fit TRBD2. V shed 1 base and J 2 bases; nucleotides not matched to a gene: 4. The V gene's germline CDR1 is SGHNT and CDR2 YYREEE (reference sequence). The CDR3 spans 16 residues. The CDR3 bases are TGTGCCAGCAGCTTGTTTAGCGGGGCAAACACCGGGGAGCTGTTTTTT. This codes for CASSLFSGANTGELFF.

The V call is TRBV27, the J call TRBJ2-3; 11 bases are shared with TRBD2. The CDR3 has 16 residues. Trimming at V came to 4 bases and at J to 3 bases, leaving 6 bases not matched to a gene. Germline V CDR1 and CDR2: MNHEY, SMNVEV (reference sequence). The CDR3 here is CASSSMLAGGTDTQYF. In DNA form, the CDR3 reads TGTGCCAGCAGTTCTATGCTAGCGGGAGGAACAGATACGCAGTATTTT.

V is TRBV10-3 and J is TRBJ2-3; 9 bases line up with TRBD2. The CDR3 consists of 16 residues. The ends lost 3 bases at V and 0 bases at J; junction bases unmatched: 4. In germline, CDR1 is ENHRY, CDR2 SYGVKD. The CDR3 DNA sequence: TGTGCCATCAGTGACGGTGCGGGAGGGAGCACAGATACGCAGTATTTT. As protein: CAISDGAGGSTDTQYF.

CDR3 bases: TGTGCTAGTGGTTTGGTTACTGGGAACACTGAAGCTTTCTTT. Its protein product is CASGLVTGNTEAFF. The V and J genes are TRBV12-5 and TRBJ1-1; D is uncertain. Germline CDR1 LGHNT, CDR2 FRNRAP. Trimming removed 0 bases at V and 1 base at J, with 6 bases between. The CDR3 totals 14 residues.